This TCR beta chain stems from a study of blood T cell repertoires in COVID-19. This table comes from immunoSEQ multiplex PCR, and its TCRdb copy is limited to in-frame clones, with some not included. This sample has 250,000 or so clones; roughly 86% occur once, and the top ten carry around 2.6%. The CDR3 length is 17 residues. Trimming took off 1 base at V and 6 bases at J, with 18 bases between the two ends. The germline V gene has CDR1 LGHDT and CDR2 YNNKEL (reference sequence). The receptor was derived from a woman under 40 with acute COVID-19. Sample: PBMCs or T cells enriched from blood (not recorded which). This rearrangement joins TRBV3-1 (or the pseudogene TRBV3-2) to TRBJ2-2; D perhaps matches TRBD2 (6 bases). The CDR3 region has the DNA TGTGCCAGCAGCCAAGTCCGATCAGGTTGGAGGGCCGGGGAGCTGTTTTTT. Its protein is CASSQVRSGWRAGELFF.